This T cell receptor (beta chain) was profiled in a study of beta chain features in type 1 diabetes. Across the whole study: There was similarity between patients and healthy donors in age, gender and cell yields.

The V gene end was trimmed by 7 bases and the J gene end by 1 base; junction bases not matched to a gene: 11. CDR3 length: 17 residues. The germline gives CDR1 MDHEN, CDR2 SYDVKM. The investigators reverse transcribed all of the isolated RNA, so they sequenced expressed TCRB transcripts. The data were produced by immunoSEQ multiplex PCR, yet TCRdb's version contains in-frame clones alone and is incomplete. The sample records around 500,000 clones, around 10% being singletons. There are a few counts of this clone. Its antigen is unknown. Only one heparinised blood draw was taken per donor, and its volume averaged approximately 0.11 L. General study findings and limits: Any HLA-type effect on TCRB rearrangement remained unresolved here. Patients' naive, central memory and regulatory TCRB repertoires appeared more alike than those of healthy donors.

The specimen sequenced was naive CD4+ T cells from blood. The V and J genes are TRBV28 and TRBJ2-5, with 11 nucleotides matching TRBD2. The receptor's source is a woman between 18 and 29 years old in good health. Here the CDR3 reads CASTRWGLAEPQETQYF. The CDR3 DNA is TGTGCCAGCACTAGGTGGGGACTAGCGGAGCCCCAAGAGACCCAGTACTTC.